These T cell receptor beta chains were read from a single sample in a study of shared clonotypes between healthy human individuals. Some clones are missing from TCRdb's copy, which holds only in-frame ones; the method was immunoSEQ multiplex PCR. This sample has nearly 1,000,000 clones, with around 80% found just once. The sequenced sample consisted of memory CD4+ T cells sorted from blood. The receptors originated from a man younger than 30 in good health. CDR3s include the opening cysteine and the closing phenylalanine or tryptophan. The order of the fields is D gene, clone size, V gene, J gene, CDR3 DNA, CDR3 protein. D genes are given only for firm matches. Clone size is given for some rows only: seen once, a few or many times, or a class if the clone is expanded.

-	-	TRBV2	TRBJ2-3	TGTGCCAGCAGGGGTGGAGATACGCAGTATTTT	CASRGGDTQYF
-	once	TRBV2	TRBJ2-6	TGTGCCAGCAGTGGTGGGGCCAACGTCCTGACTTTC	CASSGGANVLTF
-	few	TRBV28	TRBJ1-1	TGTGCCAGCAGTTCCTCCGGTAGAGAGGGAAAGGATACTGAAGCTTTCTTT	CASSSSGREGKDTEAFF
-	-	TRBV30	TRBJ2-2	TGTGCCTGGAGTGACCCAGTCAAGGGAAACACCGGGGAGCTGTTTTTT	CAWSDPVKGNTGELFF
-	-	TRBV9	TRBJ2-5	TGTGCCAGCAGCGTAGGAGAGGGGGACTGGACAACCCAGTACTTC	CASSVGEGDWTTQYF
TRBD1	few	TRBV6-1	TRBJ2-5	TGTGCCAGCAGTGACAGGGGGCGGTGGGTTCAACAAGAGACCCAGTACTTC	CASSDRGRWVQQETQYF
TRBD2	-	TRBV19	TRBJ2-2	TGTGCCAGTAGTTCCAGCGGGGCGAACACCGGGGAGCTGTTTTTT	CASSSSGANTGELFF
-	-	TRBV5-1	TRBJ1-1	TGCGCCAGCAGCTTGGGAGGGAAGGCCACTGAAGCTTTCTTT	CASSLGGKATEAFF
-	-	TRBV30	TRBJ1-1	TGTGCCTGGAATTTCAACACTGAAGCTTTCTTT	CAWNFNTEAFF
-	-	TRBV29-1	TRBJ2-1	TGCAGCGCTGGTTTCCTCCGGGAGCAGTTCTTC	CSAGFLREQFF
TRBD2	-	TRBV9	TRBJ2-1	TGTGCCAGCAGCGTAGGTAGCGGGGGGTACTACAATGAGCAGTTCTTC	CASSVGSGGYYNEQFF
-	-	TRBV4-1	TRBJ1-3	TGCGCCAGCAGCCAAGACCCCCGGAGGCAGAGCTCTGGAAACACCATATATTTT	CASSQDPRRQSSGNTIYF
-	few	TRBV11-2	TRBJ1-2	TGTGCCAGCAGCACTGACAGATTGGGTGGCTACACCTTC	CASSTDRLGGYTF
-	once	TRBV19	TRBJ1-5	TGTGCCAGTAGTACCCCAGGGTCTAGCAATCAGCCCCAGCATTTT	CASSTPGSSNQPQHF
TRBD1	-	TRBV29-1	TRBJ1-1	TGCAGCGCTCTCCGGGACAGAGGGGTCATGAACACTGAAGCTTTCTTT	CSALRDRGVMNTEAFF
-	-	TRBV21-1	TRBJ2-3	TGTGCCAGCAGCATTTCAGGTCCCGCTTACACAGATACGCAGTATTTT	CASSISGPAYTDTQYF
-	-	TRBV11-3	TRBJ2-1	TGTGCCAGCAGCAAAGACAATGAGCAGTTCTTC	CASSKDNEQFF